The sequence of this TCR beta chain was determined in a study of cytomegalovirus exposure and HLA in healthy donors. Findings of the study overall: A later examination showed that TCR association rates differed by HLA locus, with DRB1 most and HLA-C fewest. HLA restriction was apparent for most CMV-associated TCR beta chains in a later analysis. It was confirmed in vitro that a few of the CMV-associated chains were specific for CMV antigens. In an earlier analysis, productive rearrangement rates for most beta V segments clustered near 87% or 30%.

It was with 60 Vbeta and 13 Jbeta primers that the PCR ran. Clones were sequenced by immunoSEQ multiplex PCR, and TCRdb holds only the in-frame ones, with some missing. Found here are 130,000 to 150,000 clones, over 55% of them singletons; the top ten hold approximately 2%. CDR3 size: 18 residues. The germline V gene encodes CDR1 SGDLS and CDR2 YYNGEE. V lost 0 bases to trimming and J lost 0 bases, with 18 bases between them. In regard to this clone: The antigen remains undetermined.

The sequence was collected from a man in his forties in good health and CMV-seronegative. The specimen sequenced was PBMCs. J is TRBJ1-1 and V is TRBV9; perhaps TRBD1 as D (6 bases). CDR3 loop: CASSVGTQGSSMNTEAFF. As DNA, the CDR3 is TGTGCCAGCAGCGTAGGAACACAGGGTAGTAGTATGAACACTGAAGCTTTCTTT.